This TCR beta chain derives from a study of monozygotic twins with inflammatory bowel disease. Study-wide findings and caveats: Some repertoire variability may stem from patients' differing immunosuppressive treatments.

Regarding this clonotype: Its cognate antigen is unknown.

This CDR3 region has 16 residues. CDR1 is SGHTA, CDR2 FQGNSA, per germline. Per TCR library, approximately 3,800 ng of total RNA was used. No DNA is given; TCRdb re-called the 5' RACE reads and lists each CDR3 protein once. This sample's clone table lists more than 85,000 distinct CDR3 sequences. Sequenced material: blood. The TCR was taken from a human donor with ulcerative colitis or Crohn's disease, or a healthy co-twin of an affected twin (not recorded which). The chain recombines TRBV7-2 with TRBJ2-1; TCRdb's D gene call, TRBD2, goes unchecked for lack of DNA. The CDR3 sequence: CASSSFVRASYNEQFF.